The rows below give T cell receptor beta chains drawn from one sample of a study of blood T cell repertoires in COVID-19. The protocol was immunoSEQ multiplex PCR, while the TCRdb copy is restricted to in-frame clones and leaves out a portion. In the table there are about 340,000 clones, 85% to 90% of which are singletons. The specimen sequenced was peripheral blood. These receptors all stem from a woman in her forties or fifties with COVID-19, enrolled during active disease. The CDR3 runs from the conserved cysteine through the conserved F or W. A D gene is named only where the DNA matches it firmly. The size field is filled for only some rows; it gives once, few, many or a size class.

>TRBV7-9|TRBD1|few|TRBJ1-2
TGTGCCAGCAGCTTAGAGACAGGGTTCTATGGCTACACCTTC
CASSLETGFYGYTF
>TRBV9|-|-|TRBJ2-4
TGTGCCAGCAGCCCCGGACAGACCAAAAACATTCAGTACTTC
CASSPGQTKNIQYF
>TRBV5-4|-|-|TRBJ2-5
TGTGCCAGCAGTCTGGGCGGGACGACCCAAGAGACCCAGTACTTC
CASSLGGTTQETQYF
>TRBV7-2|-|-|TRBJ1-5
TGTGCCAGCAGCCCGAGGGACATTCGACAGCCCCAGCATTTT
CASSPRDIRQPQHF
>TRBV6-5|-|-|TRBJ1-1
TGTGCCAGCAGTTACTCGATGGGGACATATGCTTTCTTT
CASSYSMGTYAFF
>TRBV6-5|TRBD2|-|TRBJ2-7
TGTGCCAGCAGTTCCGGGACTAGCGGCTACGAGCAGTACTTC
CASSSGTSGYEQYF
>TRBV24-1|-|-|TRBJ2-3
TGTGCCACCAGTGACAAGAGCGGTTTGGAAGATACGCAGTATTTT
CATSDKSGLEDTQYF
>TRBV11-2|TRBD1|-|TRBJ2-3
TGTGCCAGCAGCTCCCGGACAGGGGGAGGTACGCAGTATTTT
CASSSRTGGGTQYF
>TRBV6-5|-|once|TRBJ2-3
TGTGCCAGCAGTTACAGGGGGAATACGCAGTATTTT
CASSYRGNTQYF
>TRBV19|TRBD1|few|TRBJ1-1
TGTGCCAGTAGGGCGGGACAGGGAGGGAGAGCTTTCTTT
CASRAGQGGRAFF
>TRBV30|TRBD1|-|TRBJ1-2
TGTGCCTGGAGTACCGACAGGGAGATTGGTGGCTACACCTTC
CAWSTDREIGGYTF
>TRBV7-2|TRBD2|-|TRBJ2-7
TGTGCCAGCAGCTTAGGAGCTAGCGGCTACGAGCAGTACTTC
CASSLGASGYEQYF
>TRBV5-1|TRBD1|-|TRBJ2-7
TGCGCCAGCAGCTGGTCTGGGACAGGGGCGAACGAGCAGTACTTC
CASSWSGTGANEQYF
>TRBV30|-|-|TRBJ2-1
TGTGCCTGGAGAGCCCGAGGCGTAGCGGAGGTTTTGAGGAATGAGCAGTTCTTC
CAWRARGVAEVLRNEQFF
>TRBV7-2|-|-|TRBJ1-1
TGTGCCAGCAGCAAACAGGGTTTTACTGAAGCTTTCTTT
CASSKQGFTEAFF
>TRBV3-1/TRBV3-2|-|-|TRBJ1-1
TGTGCCAGCAGCTCTGGTGTGGCCACTGAAGCTTTCTTT
CASSSGVATEAFF
>TRBV24-1|TRBD1|-|TRBJ2-7
TGTGCCACCAGTGGGGACCGGGACAGGGACTACGAGCAGTACTTC
CATSGDRDRDYEQYF
>TRBV15|-|-|TRBJ1-2
TGTGCCACCAGCAGTCCACCATGGGGAGTCGGAGGCTACACCTTC
CATSSPPWGVGGYTF
>TRBV10-1|-|-|TRBJ1-5
TGCGCCAGCAGTTTCACAGGGTGGCATTTCCCTGGCGTTCATCAGCCCCAGCATTTT
CASSFTGWHFPGVHQPQHF
>TRBV27|-|-|TRBJ1-4
TGTGCCAGCAGTTTGAGTATCAGGTTCAATGAAAAACTGTTTTTT
CASSLSIRFNEKLFF
>TRBV19|TRBD2|-|TRBJ2-3
TGTGCCAGTACCAAGGGAGGGTCTCCAGCCACAGATACGCAGTATTTT
CASTKGGSPATDTQYF
>TRBV6-5|TRBD2|-|TRBJ2-7
TGTGCCAGCAGTCGGACTAGAACCTACGAGCAGTACTTC
CASSRTRTYEQYF
>TRBV28|TRBD1|-|TRBJ2-7
TGTGCCAGCAGTGTACCGGGACAGCGAACCTACGAGCAGTACTTC
CASSVPGQRTYEQYF
>TRBV27|TRBD1|few|TRBJ1-1
TGTGCCAGCAGTCTAGGGACAGGGGATAAAATGAACACTGAAGCTTTCTTT
CASSLGTGDKMNTEAFF
>TRBV7-2|TRBD2|-|TRBJ2-1
TGTGCCAGCAGCTTAAGGCGGTTAGCGGGGGGTTACAATGAGCAGTTCTTC
CASSLRRLAGGYNEQFF
>TRBV6-1|TRBD1|-|TRBJ2-3
TGTGCCAGCAGTGAAAGGACAGGGCCTCCAGATACGCAGTATTTT
CASSERTGPPDTQYF
>TRBV4-3|-|-|TRBJ1-2
TGCGCCAGCAGCCAACGACTTAACTATGGCTACACCTTC
CASSQRLNYGYTF
>TRBV6-5|TRBD2|-|TRBJ2-2
TGTGCCAGCAGTTACGAGGCGGGAGGGGGCACCGGGGAGCTGTTTTTT
CASSYEAGGGTGELFF
>TRBV5-1|TRBD1|-|TRBJ1-3
TGCGCCAGCAGCTTCAGCGGGACAGGCTCCGGAAACACCATATATTTT
CASSFSGTGSGNTIYF
>TRBV3-1/TRBV3-2|-|-|TRBJ2-1
TGTGCCAGCAGCCAAACAGCGGGTACGGGCTCCTACAATGAGCAGTTCTTC
CASSQTAGTGSYNEQFF
>TRBV30|-|-|TRBJ1-1
TGTGCCTGGAGTATGACAGTTCTCGCTGAAGCTTTCTTT
CAWSMTVLAEAFF
>TRBV11-3|-|-|TRBJ1-3
TGTGCCAGCAGCCCACGAGGCCCAATATCTGGAAACACCATATATTTT
CASSPRGPISGNTIYF